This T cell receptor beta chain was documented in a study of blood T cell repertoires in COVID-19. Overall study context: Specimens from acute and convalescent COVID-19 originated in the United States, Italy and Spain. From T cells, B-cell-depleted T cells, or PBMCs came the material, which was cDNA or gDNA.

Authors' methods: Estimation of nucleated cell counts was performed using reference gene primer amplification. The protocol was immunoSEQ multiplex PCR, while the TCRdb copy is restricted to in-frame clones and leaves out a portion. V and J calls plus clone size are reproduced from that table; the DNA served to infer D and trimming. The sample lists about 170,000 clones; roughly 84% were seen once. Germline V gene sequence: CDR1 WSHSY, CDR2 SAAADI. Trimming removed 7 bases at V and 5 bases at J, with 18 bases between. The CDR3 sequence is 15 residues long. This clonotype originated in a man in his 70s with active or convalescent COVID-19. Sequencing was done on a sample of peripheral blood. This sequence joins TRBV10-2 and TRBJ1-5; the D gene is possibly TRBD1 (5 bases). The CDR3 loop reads CASMGEGHSDQPQHF. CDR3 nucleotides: TGCGCCAGCATGGGGGAGGGGCACTCCGATCAGCCCCAGCATTTT.